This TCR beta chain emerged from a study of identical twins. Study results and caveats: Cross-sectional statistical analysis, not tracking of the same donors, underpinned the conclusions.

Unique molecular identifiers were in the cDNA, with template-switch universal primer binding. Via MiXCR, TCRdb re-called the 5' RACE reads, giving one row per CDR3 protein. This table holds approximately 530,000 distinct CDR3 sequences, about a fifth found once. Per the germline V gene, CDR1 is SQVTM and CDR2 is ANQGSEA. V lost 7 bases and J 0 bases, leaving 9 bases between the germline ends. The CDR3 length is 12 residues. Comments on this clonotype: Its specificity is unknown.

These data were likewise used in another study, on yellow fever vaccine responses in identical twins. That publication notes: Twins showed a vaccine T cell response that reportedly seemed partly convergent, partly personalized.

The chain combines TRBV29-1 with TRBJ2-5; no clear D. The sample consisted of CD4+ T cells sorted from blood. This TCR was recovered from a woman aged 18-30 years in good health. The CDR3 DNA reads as TGCAGCGCCACAAGGAACCAAGAGACCCAGTACTTC. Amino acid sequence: CSATRNQETQYF.